This TCR beta chain is drawn from a study of tumor and adjacent non-tumor tissue in lung cancer. As for the study in general: The patients, around 11 men and a few women, were roughly 30 to 80 with stage I to III disease. Findings and caveats of the study: Patients with more diverse tumor TCRs had worse survival. TCR diversity was significantly greater in tumor than normal lung tissue.

A modified ARM-PCR protocol with three rounds of nested PCR amplified TCRbeta. TCRdb recomputed calls from the multiplex PCR reads with MiXCR, one row per CDR3 protein. The sample has 120,000 or so distinct CDR3 sequences, 66% seen once. RNA was extracted from bulk tissue without any cell sorting. Donors were chemotherapy-naive, newly diagnosed lung cancer surgical patients in China, August–November 2014. The CDR3 loop spans 13 amino acids. Germline-derived CDR1 and CDR2 are SQVTM and ANQGSEA. This clonotype was seen once. The target antigen is unknown. One end of the junction varies from germline; a read error may be responsible.

The sequence derives from a man aged 25 to 45 with non-small cell lung cancer. Sequences were obtained from lung tumor tissue. This rearrangement joins TRBV29-1 to TRBJ2-5; 7 bases agree with TRBD1. CDR3 DNA: TGCATCGTTGGATTGACAGGGCACGAAACCCAGTACTTC. It codes for CIVGLTGHETQYF.